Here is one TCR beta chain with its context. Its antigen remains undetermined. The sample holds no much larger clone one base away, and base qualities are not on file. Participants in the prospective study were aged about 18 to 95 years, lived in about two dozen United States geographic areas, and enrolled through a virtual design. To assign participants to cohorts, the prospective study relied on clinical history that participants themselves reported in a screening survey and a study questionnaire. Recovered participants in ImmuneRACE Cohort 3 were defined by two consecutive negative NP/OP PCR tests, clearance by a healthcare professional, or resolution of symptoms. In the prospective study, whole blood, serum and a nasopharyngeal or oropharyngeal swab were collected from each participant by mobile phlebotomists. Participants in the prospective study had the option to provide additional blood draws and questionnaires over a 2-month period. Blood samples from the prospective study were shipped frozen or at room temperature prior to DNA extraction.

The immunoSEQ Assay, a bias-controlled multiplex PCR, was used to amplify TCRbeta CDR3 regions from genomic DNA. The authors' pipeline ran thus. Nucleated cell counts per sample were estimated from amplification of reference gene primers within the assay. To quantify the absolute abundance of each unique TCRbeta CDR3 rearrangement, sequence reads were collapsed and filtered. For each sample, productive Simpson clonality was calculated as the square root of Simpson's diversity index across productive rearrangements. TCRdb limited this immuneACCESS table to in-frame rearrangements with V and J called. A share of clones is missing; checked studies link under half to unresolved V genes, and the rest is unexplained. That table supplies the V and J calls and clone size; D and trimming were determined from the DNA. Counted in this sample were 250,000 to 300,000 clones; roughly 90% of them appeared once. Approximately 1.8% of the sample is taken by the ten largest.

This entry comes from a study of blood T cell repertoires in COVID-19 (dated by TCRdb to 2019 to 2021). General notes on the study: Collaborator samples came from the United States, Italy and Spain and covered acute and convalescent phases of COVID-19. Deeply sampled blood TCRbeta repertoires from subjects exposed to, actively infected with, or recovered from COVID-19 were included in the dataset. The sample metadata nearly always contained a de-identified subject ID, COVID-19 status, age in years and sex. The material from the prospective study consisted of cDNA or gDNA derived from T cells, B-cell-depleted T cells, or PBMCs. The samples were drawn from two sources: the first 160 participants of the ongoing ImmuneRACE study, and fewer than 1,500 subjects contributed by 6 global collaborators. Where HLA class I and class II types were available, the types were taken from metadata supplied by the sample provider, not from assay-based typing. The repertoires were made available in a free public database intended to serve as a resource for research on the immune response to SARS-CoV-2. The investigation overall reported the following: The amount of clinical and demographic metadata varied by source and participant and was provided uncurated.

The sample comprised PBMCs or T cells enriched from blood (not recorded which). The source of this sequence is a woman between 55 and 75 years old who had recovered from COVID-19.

The CDR3 reads CASSGPGGLAGTSYEQYF. Read as DNA, the sequence is TGTGCCAGCAGCGGACCGGGGGGACTAGCGGGGACCTCCTACGAGCAGTACTTC. The chain links TRBV9 with TRBJ2-7, and TRBD2 matches 13 of the central bases. V is cut back by 3 bases and J by 0 bases, with 9 bases in the junction unmatched. The germline V gene specifies SGDLS as CDR1 and YYNGEE as CDR2. The CDR3 runs 18 amino acids, cysteine and phenylalanine included. Just CDR3 DNA is preserved here, 54 bases in frame from base 1. Extended through the reference TRBV9 and TRBJ2-7 proteins, this CDR3 yields the full variable domain: DSGVTQTPKHLITATGQRVTLRCSPRSGDLSVYWYQQSLDQGLQFLIQYYNGEERAKGNILERFSAQQFPDLHSELNLSSLELGDSALYFCASSGPGGLAGTSYEQYFGPGTRLTVT.